This TCR beta chain was sequenced during a study of blood T cell repertoires in COVID-19. Study-wide context: Specimens from acute and convalescent COVID-19 originated in the United States, Italy and Spain. Sources were T cells, B-cell-depleted T cells, or PBMCs; the material itself was cDNA or gDNA.

Authors' processing steps: How many nucleated cells were present was estimated from reference gene primer amplification. Profiling relied on immunoSEQ multiplex PCR, and the TCRdb table lists in-frame clones only, not all of them. Clone size and the V and J calls come from that table; the DNA yielded D and trimming. The data hold roughly 100,000 clones, with around 81% observed a single time. Germline V gene lookup returns CDR1 MNHEY and CDR2 SMNVEV (reference sequence). This CDR3 spans 13 amino acids. Between the trimmed V and J ends, which lost 3 bases and 0 bases, there was a span of 3 bases. The rearrangement uses TRBV27 and TRBJ2-1, with D uncertain. Sequenced: peripheral blood. This clonotype was obtained from a man aged 60 to 75 with acute or convalescent COVID-19. CDR3: CASSFRSYNEQFF. The CDR3 DNA follows: TGTGCCAGCAGTTTCCGCTCCTACAATGAGCAGTTCTTC.